This TCR beta chain is drawn from a study of blood T cells in healthy people across ages. PCR was performed a second time for about 7 to 12 cycles using a sample-barcoded 5' primer and a J-beta primer mix. TCRdb ran MiXCR on the 5' RACE reads and lists one entry per CDR3 protein. The sample records nearly 1 million distinct CDR3 sequences, just over 50% being singletons. The ends were cut back, 0 bases at V and 6 bases at J, with 11 bases in the middle. The CDR3 has 15 residues. Germline assignment: CDR1 WNHNN and CDR2 SYGVQD (reference sequence). Samples each yielded at least 6 micrograms of total RNA.

This clonotype was sampled from a woman aged 55-70 years in good health. The chain recombines TRBV10-1 with TRBJ2-2, with D tentatively TRBD1 (6 bases). Specimen: blood. For the CDR3, the DNA is TGCGCCAGCAGTGAGTCGAGAGGGGGTGCCGGGGAGCTGTTTTTT. It specifies CASSESRGGAGELFF.